This note documents a single T cell receptor beta chain sequence. Its target is unknown. This CDR3 comprises 15 residues. V was pared by 6 bases and J by 2 bases, with 5 bases of the junction left unmatched. Germline loops: CDR1 ENHRY, CDR2 SYGVKD. Sequencing used immunoSEQ multiplex PCR; TCRdb keeps in-frame clones, though not all of them. The sample carries around 5,000 clones, 75% to 85% recorded once. These data are taken from a study of PD-1 blockade in classical Hodgkin lymphoma. Study information: The patients were dosed with nivolumab 3 mg/kg, infused intravenously every 2 weeks. Regarding the study as a whole: Nivolumab initiated under 1 year post-ASCT led to patient exclusion. Compared with baseline, CD4+ but not CD8+ TCR diversity had risen significantly by C4D1. Complete responders started with a diversity level that resembled newly diagnosed patients at baseline.

Relapse was seen in all patients after autologous stem cell transplantation, and brentuximab vedotin exposure was variable. From thawed PBMCs, magnetic negative selection was used to isolate the CD8+ T cells. The V gene is TRBV10-3, the J gene TRBJ1-5; 9 positions agree with TRBD1. This clonotype was obtained from a human donor with classical Hodgkin lymphoma. Here the sequenced sample was CD8+ T cells from blood, taken at baseline. The chain's CDR3 is CAISPTGGGNQPQHF. The DNA of the CDR3 is TGTGCCATCAGCCCGACAGGGGGGGGCAATCAGCCCCAGCATTTT.